These T cell receptor beta chains were read from a single sample in a study of cytomegalovirus exposure and HLA in healthy donors. Clones were read by immunoSEQ multiplex PCR, and TCRdb kept only the in-frame ones, dropping some. The table includes approximately 190,000 clones, approximately 70% detected once. The sequencing sample was made of PBMCs. These receptor sequences come from a woman aged 25 to 39 in good health and CMV-seronegative. Both conserved end residues are part of each CDR3. The D gene is left open where the match is weak. Clone size is shown for a subset of rows, as once, few, many or a class of expanded clone.

D	size	V	J	CDR3	DNA
TRBD1	.	TRBV6-1	TRBJ2-1	CAIRDRGFQNEQFF	TGTGCCATTAGGGACAGGGGATTCCAGAATGAGCAGTTCTTC
.	.	TRBV7-3	TRBJ2-3	CASSRGGPTDTQYF	TGTGCCAGCAGCCGCGGCGGGCCCACAGATACGCAGTATTTT
.	.	TRBV6-4	TRBJ1-1	CASRQQMNTEAFF	TGTGCCAGCAGGCAACAGATGAACACTGAAGCTTTCTTT
TRBD2	once	TRBV5-1	TRBJ2-3	CASSLPLLAGAIFTQYF	TGCGCCAGCAGCCTACCTCTCCTAGCGGGAGCTATTTTTACGCAGTATTTT
.	.	TRBV9	TRBJ2-7	CASSVGAGRTYEQYF	TGTGCCAGCAGCGTAGGGGCGGGACGAACCTACGAGCAGTACTTC
.	.	TRBV6-1	TRBJ2-7	CASSAGNLGEQYF	TGTGCCAGCAGTGCAGGAAACCTTGGCGAGCAGTACTTC
TRBD1	few	TRBV5-1	TRBJ1-4	CASSAPGQANEKLFF	TGCGCCAGCAGCGCGCCGGGACAGGCAAATGAAAAACTGTTTTTT
.	.	TRBV6-5	TRBJ2-7	CASSYSGGIASYEQYF	TGTGCCAGCAGTTACTCGGGGGGAATAGCCTCCTACGAGCAGTACTTC
.	.	TRBV19	TRBJ1-1	CASILHEGKNTEAFF	TGTGCCAGTATCCTCCACGAGGGAAAGAACACTGAAGCTTTCTTT
TRBD2	.	TRBV11-1	TRBJ2-3	CASSSGTRGTDTQYF	TGTGCCAGCAGCTCCGGGACTAGGGGCACAGATACGCAGTATTTT
.	.	TRBV5-1	TRBJ1-5	CASSLGEGNQPQHF	TGCGCCAGCAGCTTGGGGGAGGGCAATCAGCCCCAGCATTTT
.	.	TRBV5-8	TRBJ1-1	CASSFINTEAFF	TGTGCCAGCAGCTTTATAAACACTGAAGCTTTCTTT
.	once	TRBV11-2	TRBJ2-1	CASSLLPGQVLF	TGTGCCAGCAGCCTACTTCCGGGACAAGTCCTCTTC
.	.	TRBV9	TRBJ2-7	CASSYGSMVYEQYF	TGTGCCAGCAGTTACGGGAGCATGGTCTACGAGCAGTACTTC
.	.	TRBV2	TRBJ2-2	CASSPGLRTGELFF	TGTGCCAGCAGCCCCGGACTCAGAACCGGGGAGCTGTTTTTT
.	.	TRBV10-3	TRBJ1-1	CAISERGSSTEAFF	TGTGCCATCAGTGAAAGGGGGTCGTCCACTGAAGCTTTCTTT
.	.	TRBV19	TRBJ1-1	CASREGPPGTEAFF	TGTGCCAGTCGGGAGGGCCCCCCGGGCACTGAAGCTTTCTTT
TRBD2	.	TRBV6-6	TRBJ2-7	CASSYSSGVEEQYF	TGTGCCAGCAGTTATTCTAGCGGGGTAGAAGAGCAGTACTTC
TRBD1	.	TRBV7-2	TRBJ1-1	CASSFRRGHVTEAFF	TGTGCCAGCAGCTTTAGGAGGGGGCATGTCACTGAAGCTTTCTTT
TRBD1	.	TRBV5-1	TRBJ1-1	CASSRGDRASNTEAFF	TGCGCCAGCAGCAGGGGCGACAGGGCTTCCAACACTGAAGCTTTCTTT
.	few	TRBV5-1	TRBJ1-1	CASSSGYYRDTEAFF	TGCGCCAGCAGCTCGGGATATTACAGGGACACTGAAGCTTTCTTT
.	.	TRBV18	TRBJ1-1	CASSPPFGDGEAFF	TGTGCCAGCTCACCACCATTCGGGGATGGTGAAGCTTTCTTT
.	.	TRBV5-1	TRBJ2-3	CASRGVYLGEDTQYF	TGCGCCAGCAGAGGTGTTTATCTAGGGGAAGATACGCAGTATTTT
.	.	TRBV29-1	TRBJ1-2	CSVVLNYGYTF	TGCAGCGTTGTTCTGAACTATGGCTACACCTTC
TRBD2	.	TRBV5-4	TRBJ2-1	CASSASGLAYEQFF	TGTGCCAGCAGCGCGTCGGGACTAGCGTATGAGCAGTTCTTC
TRBD1	.	TRBV7-8	TRBJ2-2	CASSLARDRDPELFF	TGTGCCAGCAGCTTAGCAAGGGACAGGGACCCGGAGCTGTTTTTT
TRBD1	.	TRBV19	TRBJ1-1	CASSPRTGGFTEAFF	TGTGCCAGTAGTCCAAGGACAGGGGGCTTCACTGAAGCTTTCTTT
TRBD2	.	TRBV11-2	TRBJ2-1	CASSSVRAGGNEQFF	TGTGCCAGCAGCTCAGTTAGAGCGGGGGGTAATGAGCAGTTCTTC
.	.	TRBV27	TRBJ2-1	CASSPFLGGYVYNEQFF	TGTGCCAGCAGTCCCTTCTTAGGAGGGTACGTCTACAATGAGCAGTTCTTC
.	.	TRBV25-1	TRBJ1-4	CASSEGSYNEKLFF	TGTGCCAGCAGTGAAGGGAGTTATAATGAAAAACTGTTTTTT
TRBD1	.	TRBV7-9	TRBJ2-7	CASSEGPGTAEYEQYF	TGTGCCAGCAGCGAGGGCCCCGGGACAGCCGAATACGAGCAGTACTTC
.	.	TRBV5-5	TRBJ1-4	CASSSYGEREKLFF	TGTGCCAGCAGCTCCTACGGGGAACGGGAAAAACTGTTTTTT
TRBD2	.	TRBV2	TRBJ2-7	CASSDGLAGPNSYEQYF	TGTGCCAGCAGTGATGGACTAGCGGGACCCAACTCGTACGAGCAGTACTTC
TRBD1	.	TRBV7-8	TRBJ1-2	CASSTSRGQGRGYTF	TGTGCCAGCAGCACCTCGAGGGGACAGGGTCGAGGCTACACCTTC
TRBD2	.	TRBV7-2	TRBJ2-2	CASTGLGVGELFF	TGTGCCAGCACCGGACTAGGGGTTGGGGAGCTGTTTTTT
TRBD2	.	TRBV11-2	TRBJ2-7	CASSTLAGGPRSDYEQYF	TGTGCCAGCAGCACACTAGCGGGAGGGCCTCGGTCGGATTACGAGCAGTACTTC
TRBD2	.	TRBV10-3	TRBJ2-1	CAIGKREGEQFF	TGTGCCATCGGGAAGCGGGAGGGTGAGCAGTTCTTC
.	few	TRBV14	TRBJ1-2	CASSTRQAVNYGYTF	TGTGCCAGCAGCACCCGACAGGCCGTTAACTATGGCTACACCTTC
.	few	TRBV2	TRBJ2-5	CASSDRAERRGQYF	TGTGCCAGCAGTGACCGGGCGGAGCGGCGAGGGCAGTACTTC
TRBD2	.	TRBV4-2	TRBJ2-1	CASSQDTGGAYNEQFF	TGTGCCAGCAGCCAAGATACGGGGGGGGCCTACAATGAGCAGTTCTTC
.	once	TRBV5-1	TRBJ1-2	CASSPNRDNNYGYTF	TGCGCCAGCAGCCCGAACCGGGACAACAACTATGGCTACACCTTC
.	.	TRBV6-1	TRBJ1-5	CATAGAGSQPQHF	TGTGCCACCGCGGGGGCAGGGAGTCAGCCCCAGCATTTT
TRBD1	.	TRBV4-1	TRBJ2-4	CASSPTGGRDIQYF	TGCGCCAGCAGCCCGACAGGGGGCCGGGACATTCAGTACTTC